This T cell receptor (beta chain) was profiled in a study of T cells in Graves' hyperthyroidism and ophthalmopathy. General study results and limits: Median prediction lead before ophthalmopathy onset was about 6.7 months with the model. Ophthalmopathy and stable hyperthyroidism were told apart by a 13 V-J model. Researchers found most expanded thyroid clonotypes above 0.001 in blood as well.

RNA transcripts served as the template for amplifying TCR beta CDR3 regions. HTBI primers were the set used in a first-round RT-PCR of the TCR CDR3. One entry per CDR3 protein results from TCRdb running MiXCR on the multiplex PCR reads. Here the sample spans about 690,000 distinct CDR3 sequences, around 15% being singletons. There are 14 residues in the CDR3. V was shortened by 1 base and J by 5 bases, with 8 bases between the two germline ends. Germline CDR1 is SEHNR and CDR2 is FQNEAQ (reference sequence). This clonotype appeared many times. Its matching antigen is unknown. The clonotype originates from a man aged 50 or older with Graves' hyperthyroidism. The rearrangement joins TRBV7-9 to TRBJ1-4; a possible D gene is TRBD1 (6 bases). Sample: blood. The CDR3, as DNA: TGTGCCAGCAGCTTAGACAGGGAGAATGAAAAACTGTTTTTT. It yields the protein CASSLDRENEKLFF.